This TCR beta chain stems from a study of shared clonotypes between healthy human individuals. Whole-study findings and limits: Estimated clonotype richness was generally higher in naive than memory subsets.

As concerns this clone: Its specificity is not known.

It was at deep level that the assay was run. Method: immunoSEQ multiplex PCR; TCRdb's copy keeps in-frame clones and lacks some. The sample carries under 2,000,000 clones, about 95% recorded once. Naive CD8 cells lacked CD45RO, underwent positive selection for CCR7 and left out terminally differentiated effector memory CD45RA+ cells. The sample taken for sequencing was naive CD8+ T cells sorted from blood. The sequence came from a man aged 18 to 29 in good health.

In DNA form, the CDR3 reads TGCGCCAGCAGTGATGGGAACGAGCAGTACTTC. It specifies CASSDGNEQYF. This chain links TRBV10-1 with TRBJ2-7; D unresolved. This CDR3 spans 11 amino acids. Germline V lookup: CDR1 WNHNN, CDR2 SYGVQD (reference sequence). Trimming pared 3 bases from V and 5 bases from J, leaving 5 bases between.